The 27 T cell receptor beta chains reported below all come from one sample, sequenced in a study of T cells of healthy individuals. TCRdb re-analysed the 5' RACE reads in MiXCR, keeping a single row per CDR3 protein. The data show roughly 87,000 distinct CDR3 sequences, with approximately 16% seen just once and roughly 6.2% held by the top ten. These receptor sequences come from a human donor in good health.

This clonotype was detected only a few times. This chain connects TRBV28 to TRBJ2-4, with 8 nucleotides matching TRBD2. In germline, CDR1 is MDHEN, CDR2 SYDVKM. This CDR3 spans 19 amino acids. V shed 6 bases, J shed 1 base, and the junction held 17 bases outside the gene matches. The CDR3 DNA reads TGTGCCAGCAGCCCGATAGCGGGAAAGGGGGGGAGGGCCAAAAACATTCAGTACTTC. This gives the protein CASSPIAGKGGRAKNIQYF.

This rearrangement joins TRBV2 to TRBJ1-1; a possible D gene is TRBD1 (5 bases). The CDR3 is 12 amino acids. The germline CDR1 and CDR2 sequences are SNHLY and FYNNEI. V lost 8 bases to trimming and J lost 7 bases, with 14 bases between them. The CDR3 coding sequence is TGTGCCAGCCGGGGGGTGGGTAATGAAGCTTTCTTT. Protein sequence: CASRGVGNEAFF.

This CDR3 reads CASSLDRGATDTQYF. Here the CDR3 DNA reads TGCGCCAGCAGCTTGGATCGGGGGGCAACAGATACGCAGTATTTT. This chain links TRBV5-1 with TRBJ2-3, with D perhaps matching TRBD2 (7 bases). Trimming removed 0 bases from V and 3 bases from J, with 11 bases in between. The V gene's germline CDR1 is SGHRS and CDR2 YFSETQ. The CDR3 sequence is 15 residues long.

This clonotype was seen a handful of times. The rearrangement joins TRBV18 to TRBJ2-7; tentative D call: TRBD1 (8 bases). This CDR3 comprises 14 residues. Germline V gives CDR1 KGHSH, CDR2 LQKENI. Trimming pared 6 bases from V and 3 bases from J, leaving 15 bases between. CDR3 nucleotide sequence: TGTGCCAGCTCCCGGGGGGACAGGATCTACGAGCAGTACTTC. Translation: CASSRGDRIYEQYF.

This clonotype was counted between two and nine times. This CDR3 reads CSVVPQGYYEQYF. The CDR3 DNA reads TGCAGCGTTGTTCCGCAGGGGTACTACGAGCAGTACTTC. The gene calls are TRBV29-1 and TRBJ2-7; TRBD1 might be the D (6 bases). Germline lookup yields CDR1 SQVTM and CDR2 ANQGSEA. V lost 4 bases and J lost 3, with 13 bases in between. The CDR3 contains 13 residues.

This chain uses TRBV4-3 with TRBJ2-2, with D unresolved. Deletions cut 0 bases from V and 5 bases from J, with 19 bases between. The CDR3 spans 18 residues. Germline V lookup: CDR1 LGHNA, CDR2 YSLEER. This CDR3 is CASSQDVPASTETGELFF. Here the CDR3 DNA reads TGCGCCAGCAGCCAAGACGTTCCCGCTTCCACAGAAACCGGGGAGCTGTTTTTT.

The rearrangement joins TRBV4-2 to TRBJ1-1; perhaps TRBD1 as D (6 bases). The V gene lost 2 bases and the J gene lost 0 bases, with 19 bases spanning the gap. In germline, CDR1 is LGHNA, CDR2 YNFKEQ. This CDR3 comprises 18 residues. The CDR3 reads CASSQHTEGGPMNTEAFF. The DNA of the CDR3 is TGTGCCAGCAGCCAACACACGGAGGGGGGCCCAATGAACACTGAAGCTTTCTTT.

This clonotype was seen more than once but under ten times. The chain couples TRBV12-3 or TRBV12-4 to TRBJ1-6; TRBD1 matches 9 bases. The trim removed 1 base at V and 4 bases at J, leaving 5 bases unmatched. The CDR3 extends over 17 amino acids. The CDR3 loop reads CASSLGRDRAYNSPLHF. The DNA of the CDR3 is TGTGCCAGCAGTTTAGGACGGGACAGGGCGTATAATTCACCCCTCCACTTT.

This clonotype showed up just a few times. V usage is TRBV4-3 and J usage is TRBJ1-6; no definite D call. V lost 0 bases and J lost 6, with 9 bases in between. CDR1 is LGHNA and CDR2 is YSLEER in the germline V gene. The CDR3 totals 15 residues. The CDR3, as DNA: TGCGCCAGCAGCCAAGATGGGGATTTTAATTCACCCCTCCACTTT. It yields the protein CASSQDGDFNSPLHF.

This clonotype was seen only a few times. The chain recombines TRBV7-9 with TRBJ1-4; D possibly corresponds to TRBD1 (6 bases). The ends were cut back, 5 bases at V and 3 bases at J, with 10 bases in the middle. This CDR3 contains 14 residues. Germline CDR1 is SEHNR and CDR2 is FQNEAQ (reference sequence). The CDR3 is CASSPRGANEKLFF. In nucleotides, the CDR3 is TGTGCCAGCAGCCCGAGGGGGGCTAATGAAAAACTGTTTTTT.

This clonotype was seen only a few times. The V and J genes are TRBV6-1 and TRBJ2-7; 7 bases fit TRBD1. With V trimmed by 2 bases and J by 0 bases, 1 base remained unmatched. Germline CDR1 is MNHNS and CDR2 is SASEGT. The CDR3 contains 14 residues. The CDR3 is CASSERGLSYEQYF. In DNA form, the CDR3 reads TGTGCCAGCAGTGAAAGGGGGCTCTCCTACGAGCAGTACTTC.

The chain employs TRBV10-3 and TRBJ2-5; maybe TRBD1 (6 bases). The CDR3 is 15 amino acids. Germline-derived CDR1 and CDR2 are ENHRY and SYGVKD. Trimming shortened V by 3 bases and J by 9 bases, and 20 bases separated the two germline ends. This CDR3 is CAISDTGNSMGSQYF. In DNA, the CDR3 is TGTGCCATCAGTGATACAGGGAACTCGATGGGGTCCCAGTACTTC.

This rearrangement joins TRBV4-3 to TRBJ1-6, with 8 bases fitting TRBD1. CDR3 length equals 16 residues. The ends lost 4 bases at V and 9 bases at J; junction bases unmatched: 11. The germline gives CDR1 LGHNA, CDR2 YSLEER. The chain's CDR3 is CASSPKQGDSGSPLHF. For the CDR3, the DNA is TGCGCCAGCAGCCCAAAACAGGGGGACAGTGGTTCACCCCTCCACTTT.

The chain is built from TRBV5-1 and TRBJ2-7; 10 positions agree with TRBD1. CDR3 length: 15 residues. V gave up 4 bases and J gave up 5 bases; unmatched junction bases: 9. CDR1 SGHRS and CDR2 YFSETQ come from the germline V gene. The CDR3 loop reads CASSPPTGTGDEQYF. The CDR3 DNA reads as TGCGCCAGCAGCCCCCCAACCGGGACAGGGGACGAGCAGTACTTC. The complete variable domain, with remaining parts taken from reference TRBV5-1 and TRBJ2-7, reads KAGVTQTPRYLIKTRGQQVTLSCSPISGHRSVSWYQQTPGQGLQFLFEYFSETQRNKGNFPGRFSGRQFSNSRSEMNVSTLELGDSALYLCASSPPTGTGDEQYFGPGTRLTVT.

The chain has TRBV7-9 and TRBJ2-7; D may be TRBD2 (6 bases). This CDR3 contains 15 residues. The germline V gene encodes CDR1 SEHNR and CDR2 FQNEAQ (reference sequence). V was pared by 2 bases and J by 2 bases, with 13 bases between. The CDR3 DNA follows: TGTGCCAGCAGCTTAAACGGGGGAACAGCCTACGAGCAGTACTTC. Its translation is CASSLNGGTAYEQYF.

This chain connects TRBV28 to TRBJ2-1, with 11 bases fitting TRBD2. Germline assignment: CDR1 MDHEN and CDR2 SYDVKM. Losses at the gene ends were 6 bases for V and 0 bases for J; bases not matched to a gene: 7. CDR3 length: 17 residues. The CDR3 loop is CASSRGLAGGSYNEQFF. Here the CDR3 DNA reads TGTGCCAGCAGCAGGGGGCTAGCGGGAGGCTCCTACAATGAGCAGTTCTTC.

In this sample, this clonotype turned up many times. J is TRBJ2-7 and V is TRBV28; the D call may be TRBD1 or TRBD2 (5 bases each). This CDR3 comprises 12 residues. The germline gives CDR1 MDHEN, CDR2 SYDVKM. Trimming stripped 6 bases from V and 12 bases from J, with 18 bases between. The CDR3 nucleotides are TGTGCCAGCAGGGCTCAGGGACGATCCTGGTACTTC. As protein: CASRAQGRSWYF.

This clonotype has only a few counts. The chain recombines TRBV5-1 with TRBJ2-1, with TRBD1 matching over 8 bases. The V gene end was trimmed by 2 bases and the J gene end by 8 bases; junction bases not matched to a gene: 6. CDR3 size: 14 residues. Germline CDR1 SGHRS, CDR2 YFSETQ. CDR3 nucleotides: TGCGCCAGCAGCTTACGGACAGGGTACGATGAGCAGTTCTTC. Translating gives CASSLRTGYDEQFF.

This clonotype appeared many times. The V call is TRBV20-1, the J call TRBJ2-3; D call uncertain. Trimming took 3 bases from V and 3 from J, leaving 19 bases between them. Germline CDR1 and CDR2: DFQATT and SNEGSKA (reference sequence). CDR3 length: 16 residues. The CDR3: CSASGTSVAATDTQYF. CDR3 bases: TGCAGTGCTAGTGGAACGAGCGTCGCGGCGACAGATACGCAGTATTTT.

This sequence joins TRBV4-3 and TRBJ1-1; 7 positions match TRBD1. The J segment lost 0 bases and the V segment lost 3 bases, leaving 1 base of the junction unmatched. CDR1 and CDR2 from the germline V gene are LGHNA and YSLEER. The CDR3 covers 14 residues. The CDR3 spells CASSHTGVNTEAFF. DNA of the CDR3: TGCGCCAGCAGCCATACAGGGGTGAACACTGAAGCTTTCTTT.

In its sample, this clonotype ranks as medium-sized. This rearrangement joins TRBV15 to TRBJ2-3; 7 nucleotides align to TRBD1. This CDR3 has 15 residues. In germline, CDR1 is LNHNV, CDR2 YYDKDF (reference sequence). V lost 3 bases and J lost 4; bases outside the gene matches: 7. The CDR3 bases are TGTGCCACCAGCAGTCCCCGGGACAGTTCAGATACGCAGTATTTT. Encoded protein: CATSSPRDSSDTQYF.

The chain uses TRBV19 and TRBJ2-7, with 9 bases lining up with TRBD1. The ends lost 7 bases at V and 3 bases at J; junction bases unmatched: 7. Looked up from germline, CDR1 is LNHDA and CDR2 is SQIVND (reference sequence). The CDR3 contains 14 residues. CDR3: CASNQQGAGYEQYF. CDR3 nucleotides: TGTGCCAGTAACCAACAGGGGGCTGGCTACGAGCAGTACTTC.

CDR3 coding DNA: TGTGCCAGCAGGGAACAGGGAAGATTGGAGACCCAGTACTTC. Residues: CASREQGRLETQYF. V usage is TRBV28 and J usage is TRBJ2-5; tentatively, D is TRBD1 (6 bases). The CDR3 contains 14 residues. Per germline, CDR1 MDHEN and CDR2 SYDVKM. V was cut by 6 bases and J by 5 bases, with 16 bases left in between.

This clonotype appeared many times. The genes are TRBV2 and TRBJ2-2; D gene uncertain. V was cut by 4 bases and J by 0 bases, with 12 bases left in between. Germline assignment: CDR1 SNHLY and CDR2 FYNNEI. The CDR3 is 16 amino acids. CDR3 amino acids: CASSVYKSANTGELFF. The CDR3 DNA is TGTGCCAGCAGTGTCTATAAATCGGCGAACACCGGGGAGCTGTTTTTT.

There are many counts of this clonotype. V usage is TRBV7-2 and J usage is TRBJ2-3; D unclear. The germline gives CDR1 SGHTA, CDR2 FQGNSA. The CDR3 runs to 13 residues. Between the trimmed V and J ends, which lost 1 base and 7 bases, there was a span of 9 bases. The CDR3 spells CASSLDARYTQYF. For the CDR3, the DNA is TGTGCCAGCAGCTTAGATGCTCGGTATACGCAGTATTTT.

The sample holds a few counts of this clonotype. This chain links TRBV21-1 with TRBJ2-7; TRBD2 is the table's D call, not checked against the DNA. TRBV21-1 is a pseudogene locus. The length of the CDR3 is 17 residues. The CDR3 reads CASSKGGGSPSPYEQYF. The CDR3 nucleotides are TGTGCCAGCAGCAAAGGGGGAGGGTCCCCATCTCCCTACGAGCAGTACTTC.

This chain uses TRBV4-3 with TRBJ1-2; perhaps TRBD1 as D (5 bases). The CDR3 contains 13 residues. Trimming took off 4 bases at V and 4 bases at J, with 10 bases between the two ends. The germline gives CDR1 LGHNA, CDR2 YSLEER. The CDR3 loop is CASSLDRSYGYTF. In nucleotides, the CDR3 is TGCGCCAGCAGCCTAGACAGAAGCTATGGCTACACCTTC.